The next 2 T cell receptor beta chains were all read from a single sample in a study of cytotoxic CD8 clonotypes in ibrutinib-treated CLL. Sequencing used immunoSEQ multiplex PCR; TCRdb keeps in-frame clones, though not all of them. The sample consists of around 130,000 clones, 80% to 90% of them appearing once. Sequenced here: PBMCs, sampled after 24 months of ibrutinib treatment. These TCRs come from a human donor with chronic lymphocytic leukemia.

The V and J genes are TRBV28 and TRBJ2-7; the D gene is possibly TRBD2 (5 bases). CDR1 is MDHEN, CDR2 SYDVKM, per germline. Trimming removed 3 bases from V and 9 bases from J, with 15 bases in between. This CDR3 has 13 amino acids. The CDR3 DNA reads as TGTGCCAGCAGTTTGGATGCTAGCTGGAGGCAGTACTTC. Protein: CASSLDASWRQYF.

This clone was seen more than once but under ten times. V usage is TRBV6-5 and J usage is TRBJ1-1, with D perhaps matching TRBD1 (6 bases). Germline V CDR1 and CDR2: MNHEY, SVGAGI. Trimming left V 2 bases short and J 8 bases short, with 12 bases between. The CDR3 spans 13 residues. The CDR3 protein is CASSYGGNPEAFF. The CDR3 DNA reads as TGTGCCAGCAGTTACGGGGGCAACCCCGAAGCTTTCTTT.